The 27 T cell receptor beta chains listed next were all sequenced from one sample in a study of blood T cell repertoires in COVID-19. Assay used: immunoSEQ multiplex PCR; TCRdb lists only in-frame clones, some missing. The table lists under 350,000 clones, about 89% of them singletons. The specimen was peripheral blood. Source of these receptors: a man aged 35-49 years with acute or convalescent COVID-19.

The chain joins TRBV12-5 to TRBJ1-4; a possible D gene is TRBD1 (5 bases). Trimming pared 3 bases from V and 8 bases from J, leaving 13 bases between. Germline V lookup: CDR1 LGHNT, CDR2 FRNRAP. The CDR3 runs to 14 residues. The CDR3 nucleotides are TGTGCTAGTGGTTTCGGGGGGTGGCGAGAAAAACTGTTTTTT. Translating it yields CASGFGGWREKLFF.

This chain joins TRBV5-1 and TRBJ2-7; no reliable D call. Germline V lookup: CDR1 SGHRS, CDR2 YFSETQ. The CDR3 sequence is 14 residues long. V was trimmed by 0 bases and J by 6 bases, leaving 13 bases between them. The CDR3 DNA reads TGCGCCAGCAGCTTGGGTCCGAAATCGGGCGAGCAGTACTTC. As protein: CASSLGPKSGEQYF.

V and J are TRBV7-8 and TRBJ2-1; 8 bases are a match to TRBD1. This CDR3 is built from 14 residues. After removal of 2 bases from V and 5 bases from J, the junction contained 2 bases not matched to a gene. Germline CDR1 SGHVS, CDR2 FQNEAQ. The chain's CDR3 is CASSLLDRDNEQFF. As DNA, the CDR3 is TGTGCCAGCAGCTTATTGGACAGGGACAATGAGCAGTTCTTC.

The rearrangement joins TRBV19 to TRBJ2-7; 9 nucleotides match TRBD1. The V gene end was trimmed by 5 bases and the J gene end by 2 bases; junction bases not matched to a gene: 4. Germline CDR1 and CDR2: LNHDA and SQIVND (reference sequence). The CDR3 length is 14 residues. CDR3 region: CASSPGTGTYEQYF. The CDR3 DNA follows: TGTGCCAGTAGTCCAGGGACAGGGACCTACGAGCAGTACTTC.

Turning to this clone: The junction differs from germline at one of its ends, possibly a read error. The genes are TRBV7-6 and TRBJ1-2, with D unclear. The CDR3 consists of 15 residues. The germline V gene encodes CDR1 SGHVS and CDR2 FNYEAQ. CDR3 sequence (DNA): TGTGCCAGCAGCTCACATCTCGGGGTTAACCATGGCTACACCTTC. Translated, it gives CASSSHLGVNHGYTF.

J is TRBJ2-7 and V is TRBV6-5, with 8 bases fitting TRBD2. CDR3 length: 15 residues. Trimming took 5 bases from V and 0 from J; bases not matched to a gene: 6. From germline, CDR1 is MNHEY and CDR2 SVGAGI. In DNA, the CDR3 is TGTGCCAGCAGTACCTACAGCGGGAGCTCCTACGAGCAGTACTTC. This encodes CASSTYSGSSYEQYF.

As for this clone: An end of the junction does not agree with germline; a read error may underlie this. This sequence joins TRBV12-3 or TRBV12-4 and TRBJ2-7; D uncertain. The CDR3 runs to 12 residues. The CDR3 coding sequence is TGTGCCAGCAGTTTATACTCCGACGAGCAGTACTTC. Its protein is CASSLYSDEQYF.

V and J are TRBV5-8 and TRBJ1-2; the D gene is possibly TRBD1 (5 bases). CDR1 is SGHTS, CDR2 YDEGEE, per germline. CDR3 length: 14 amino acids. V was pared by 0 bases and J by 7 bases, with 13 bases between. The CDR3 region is CASSLDQGTGGYTF. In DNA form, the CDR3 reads TGTGCCAGCAGCTTGGACCAGGGCACGGGTGGCTACACCTTC.

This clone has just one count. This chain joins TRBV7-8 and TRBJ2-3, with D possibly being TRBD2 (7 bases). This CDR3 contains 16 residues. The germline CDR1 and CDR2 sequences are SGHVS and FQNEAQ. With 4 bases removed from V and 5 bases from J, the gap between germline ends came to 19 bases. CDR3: CASSSTRGGARDTQYF. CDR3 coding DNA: TGTGCCAGCAGCTCCACAAGGGGGGGAGCCCGAGATACGCAGTATTTT.

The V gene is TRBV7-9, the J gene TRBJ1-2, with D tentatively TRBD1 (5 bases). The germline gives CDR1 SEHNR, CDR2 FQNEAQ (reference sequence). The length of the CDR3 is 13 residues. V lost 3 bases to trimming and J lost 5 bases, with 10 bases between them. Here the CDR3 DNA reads TGTGCCAGCAGCTTGGCAGGGTCGTATGGCTACACCTTC. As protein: CASSLAGSYGYTF.

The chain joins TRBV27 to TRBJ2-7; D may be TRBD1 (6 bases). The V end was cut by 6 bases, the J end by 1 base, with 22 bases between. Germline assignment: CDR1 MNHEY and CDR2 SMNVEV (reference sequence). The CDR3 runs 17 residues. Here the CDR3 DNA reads TGTGCCAGCAGACTATACGGGACACCCCAAATATCCTACGAGCAGTACTTC. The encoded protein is CASRLYGTPQISYEQYF.

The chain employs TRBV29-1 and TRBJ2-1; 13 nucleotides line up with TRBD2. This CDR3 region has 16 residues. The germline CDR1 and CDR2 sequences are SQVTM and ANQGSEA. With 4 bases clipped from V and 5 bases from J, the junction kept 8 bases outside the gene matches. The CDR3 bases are TGCAGCGTTGTAGGGCAACTAGCGGGGGGGAACAATGAGCAGTTCTTC. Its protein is CSVVGQLAGGNNEQFF.

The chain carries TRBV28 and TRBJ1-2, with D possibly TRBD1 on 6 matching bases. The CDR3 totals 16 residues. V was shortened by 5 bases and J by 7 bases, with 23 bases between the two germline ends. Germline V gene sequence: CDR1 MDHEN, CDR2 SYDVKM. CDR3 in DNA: TGTGCCAGCAGTACCTCACCAGGGGCGACCCGGGGTGGCTACACCTTC. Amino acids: CASSTSPGATRGGYTF.

CDR3 loop: CASSFRASTNEKLFF. Here the CDR3 DNA reads TGTGCCAGTAGTTTTAGAGCTTCAACTAATGAAAAACTGTTTTTT. J is TRBJ1-4 and V is TRBV19; D gene unclear. Germline values: CDR1 LNHDA, CDR2 SQIVND (reference sequence). Trimming took off 5 bases at V and 0 bases at J, with 10 bases between the two ends. This CDR3 spans 15 amino acids.

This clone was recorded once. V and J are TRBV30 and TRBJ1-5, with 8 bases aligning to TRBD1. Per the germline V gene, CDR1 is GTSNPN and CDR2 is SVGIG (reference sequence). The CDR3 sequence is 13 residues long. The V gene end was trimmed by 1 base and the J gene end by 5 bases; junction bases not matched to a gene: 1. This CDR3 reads CAWSGDRHQPQHF. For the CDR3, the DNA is TGTGCCTGGAGTGGGGACAGGCATCAGCCCCAGCATTTT.

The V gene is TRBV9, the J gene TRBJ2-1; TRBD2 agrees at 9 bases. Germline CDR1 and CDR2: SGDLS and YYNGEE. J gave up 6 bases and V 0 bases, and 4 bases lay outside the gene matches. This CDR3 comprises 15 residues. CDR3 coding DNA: TGTGCCAGCAGCGTAGGGCGGGGGGGATTCAATGAGCAGTTCTTC. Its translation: CASSVGRGGFNEQFF.

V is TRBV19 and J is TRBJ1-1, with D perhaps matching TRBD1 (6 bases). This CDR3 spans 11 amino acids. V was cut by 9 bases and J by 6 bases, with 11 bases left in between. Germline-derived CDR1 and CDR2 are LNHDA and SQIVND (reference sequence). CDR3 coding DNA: TGTGCCAGCAGTGGACAGCCTGAAGCTTTCTTT. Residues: CASSGQPEAFF.

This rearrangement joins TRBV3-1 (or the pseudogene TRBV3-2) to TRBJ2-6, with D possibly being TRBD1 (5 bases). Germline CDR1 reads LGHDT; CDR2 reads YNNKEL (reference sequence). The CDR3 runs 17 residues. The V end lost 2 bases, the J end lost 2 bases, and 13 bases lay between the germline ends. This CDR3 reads CASSQRQGRTGANVLTF. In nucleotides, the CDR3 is TGTGCCAGCAGCCAACGTCAGGGTAGAACTGGGGCCAACGTCCTGACTTTC.

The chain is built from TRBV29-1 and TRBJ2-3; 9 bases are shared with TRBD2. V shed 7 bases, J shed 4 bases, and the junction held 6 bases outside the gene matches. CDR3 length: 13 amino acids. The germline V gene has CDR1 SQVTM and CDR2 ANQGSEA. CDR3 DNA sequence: TGCAGCGCTTCAGCGGGGGGTGCAGATACGCAGTATTTT. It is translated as CSASAGGADTQYF.

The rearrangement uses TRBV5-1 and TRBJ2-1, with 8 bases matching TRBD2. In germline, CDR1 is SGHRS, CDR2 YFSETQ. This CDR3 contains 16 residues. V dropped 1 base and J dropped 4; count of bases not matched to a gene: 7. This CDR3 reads CASSLQAGGFYNEQFF. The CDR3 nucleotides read TGCGCCAGCAGCTTGCAGGCGGGGGGTTTTTACAATGAGCAGTTCTTC.

The CDR3 protein is CSVGKTGTPTGGYTF. CDR3 in DNA: TGCAGCGTAGGTAAAACAGGGACCCCGACTGGTGGCTACACCTTC. The rearrangement links TRBV29-1 to TRBJ1-2; possibly TRBD1 for D (6 bases). Germline-derived CDR1 and CDR2 are SQVTM and ANQGSEA. V was pared by 6 bases and J by 7 bases, with 24 bases between. The CDR3 totals 15 residues.

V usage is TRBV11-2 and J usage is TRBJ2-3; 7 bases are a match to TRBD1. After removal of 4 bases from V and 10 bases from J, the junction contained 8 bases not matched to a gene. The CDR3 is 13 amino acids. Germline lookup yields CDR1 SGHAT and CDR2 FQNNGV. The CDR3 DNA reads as TGTGCCAGCAGCTACTGGACTGACAGGGCGCAGTATTTT. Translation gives CASSYWTDRAQYF.

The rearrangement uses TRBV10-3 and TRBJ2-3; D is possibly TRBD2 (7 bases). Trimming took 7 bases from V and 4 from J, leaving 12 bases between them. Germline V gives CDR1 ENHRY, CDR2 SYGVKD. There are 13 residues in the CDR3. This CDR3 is CAIKGGAPDTQYF. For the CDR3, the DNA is TGTGCCATCAAAGGGGGGGCCCCAGATACGCAGTATTTT.

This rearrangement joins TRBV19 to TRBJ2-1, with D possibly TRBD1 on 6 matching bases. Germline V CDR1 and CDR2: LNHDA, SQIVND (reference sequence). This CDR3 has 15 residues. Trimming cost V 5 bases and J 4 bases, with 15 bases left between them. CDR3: CASSAGTLLYNEQFF. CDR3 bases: TGTGCCAGTAGTGCAGGGACACTTCTTTACAATGAGCAGTTCTTC.

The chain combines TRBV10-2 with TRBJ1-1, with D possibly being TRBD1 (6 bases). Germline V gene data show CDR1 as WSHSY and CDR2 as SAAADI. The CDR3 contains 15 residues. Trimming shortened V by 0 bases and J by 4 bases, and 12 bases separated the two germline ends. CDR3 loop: CASSESVTGLTEAFF. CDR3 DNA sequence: TGCGCCAGCAGTGAGTCGGTGACAGGCCTCACTGAAGCTTTCTTT.

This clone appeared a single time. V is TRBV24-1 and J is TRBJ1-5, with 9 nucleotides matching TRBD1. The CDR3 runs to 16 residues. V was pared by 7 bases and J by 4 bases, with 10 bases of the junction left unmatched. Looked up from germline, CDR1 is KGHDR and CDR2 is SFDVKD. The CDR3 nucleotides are TGTGCCACCAGGGCCAGGGGACAGGGTGGAAATCAGCCCCAGCATTTT. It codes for CATRARGQGGNQPQHF.

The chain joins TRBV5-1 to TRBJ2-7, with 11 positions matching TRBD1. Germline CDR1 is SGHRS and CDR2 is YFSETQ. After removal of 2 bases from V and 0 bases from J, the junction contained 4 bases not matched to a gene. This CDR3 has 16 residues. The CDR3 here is CASSLWGTGGSYEQYF. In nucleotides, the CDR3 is TGCGCCAGCAGCTTATGGGGGACAGGGGGCTCCTACGAGCAGTACTTC.